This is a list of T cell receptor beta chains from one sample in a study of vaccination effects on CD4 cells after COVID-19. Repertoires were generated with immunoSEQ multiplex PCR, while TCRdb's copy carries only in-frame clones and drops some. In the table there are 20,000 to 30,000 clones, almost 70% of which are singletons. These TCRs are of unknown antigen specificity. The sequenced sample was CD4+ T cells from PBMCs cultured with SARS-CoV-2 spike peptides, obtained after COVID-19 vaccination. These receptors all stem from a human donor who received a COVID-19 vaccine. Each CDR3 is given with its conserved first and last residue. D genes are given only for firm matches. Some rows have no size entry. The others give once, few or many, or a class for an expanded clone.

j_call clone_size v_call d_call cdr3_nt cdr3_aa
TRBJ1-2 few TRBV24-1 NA TGTGCCACCAGTGAACCCCGATCCCACGGGCAAGGCTACACCTTC CATSEPRSHGQGYTF
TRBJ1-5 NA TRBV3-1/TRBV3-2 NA TGTGCCAGCAGCCAAGATGGTACTCAGCCCCAGCATTTT CASSQDGTQPQHF
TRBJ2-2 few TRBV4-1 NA TGCGCCAGCTTTTCACCTGGGGCGAAAACCGGGGAGCTGTTTTTT CASFSPGAKTGELFF
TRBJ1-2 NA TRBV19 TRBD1 TGTGCCAGTAGGAATCAGGGGGCGGGTAACTATGGCTACACCTTC CASRNQGAGNYGYTF
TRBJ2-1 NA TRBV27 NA TGTGCCAGCAGGGGCAGCTACGATGTTACCTACAATGAGCAGTTCTTC CASRGSYDVTYNEQFF
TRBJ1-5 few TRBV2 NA TGTGCCAGCACCCAAACCCCGATGGCAGGGGATCAGCCCCAGCATTTT CASTQTPMAGDQPQHF
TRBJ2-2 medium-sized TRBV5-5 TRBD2 TGTGCCAGCAGCTTAAGACTAGCGGGAGTCACCGGGGAGCTGTTTTTT CASSLRLAGVTGELFF
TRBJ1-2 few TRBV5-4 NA TGTGCCAGCAGCTTGGACGGACACTATGGCTACACCTTC CASSLDGHYGYTF
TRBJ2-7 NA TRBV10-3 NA TGTGCCATCAGTCGGGGGTCCTACGAGCAGTACTTC CAISRGSYEQYF
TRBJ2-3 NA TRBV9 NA TGTGCCAGCAGCGTAGTGGTTATGGATACGCAGTATTTT CASSVVVMDTQYF
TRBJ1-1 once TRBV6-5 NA TGTGCCAGTACCGCGGACTTCATGAACACTGAAGCTTTCTTT CASTADFMNTEAFF
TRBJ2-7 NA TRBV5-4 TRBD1 TGTGCCAGCAGCTGGGACAGGGGGACTGAGCAGTACTTC CASSWDRGTEQYF
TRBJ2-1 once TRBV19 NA TGTGCCAGTAGTCCCTTTGAGCCTCCCTACAATGAGCAGTTCTTC CASSPFEPPYNEQFF
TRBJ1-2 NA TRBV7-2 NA TGTGCCAGCAGCTTAATAGCGATATATGGCTACACCTTC CASSLIAIYGYTF
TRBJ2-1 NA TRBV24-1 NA TGTGCCACCAGTGAGGAACCAGGAGATGAGCAGTTCTTC CATSEEPGDEQFF
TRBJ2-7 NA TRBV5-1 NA TGCGCCAGCAGCTTCCTGACGGATACCTACGAGCAGTACTTC CASSFLTDTYEQYF
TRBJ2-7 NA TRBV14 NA TGTGCCAGCAGCCAAGATAGGGGGGTCGTCTCCTACGAGCAGTACTTC CASSQDRGVVSYEQYF
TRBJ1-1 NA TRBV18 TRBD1 TGTGCCAGCTCCGAGGGACAGGGTGGGACTGAAGCTTTCTTT CASSEGQGGTEAFF
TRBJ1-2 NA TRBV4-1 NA TGCGCCAGCAGCCAAGCTAGGGGCGGCCTCTATGGCTACACCTTC CASSQARGGLYGYTF
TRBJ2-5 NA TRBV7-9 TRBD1 TGTGCCAGCAGCTTAGGGACAGGGGGCCAAGAGACCCAGTACTTC CASSLGTGGQETQYF
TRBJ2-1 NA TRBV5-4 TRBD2 TGTGCCAGCAGCTTTAGACTAGCGGGGAACAATGAGCAGTTCTTC CASSFRLAGNNEQFF
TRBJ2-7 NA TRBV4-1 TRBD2 TGCGCCAGCAGTCGACTAGCGGGGAACGAGCAGTACTTC CASSRLAGNEQYF
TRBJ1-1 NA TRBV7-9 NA TGTGCCAGCAGCTTAGAAGGTGGGGGAACTGAAGCTTTCTTT CASSLEGGGTEAFF
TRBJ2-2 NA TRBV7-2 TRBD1 TGTGCCAGCAGCTCACAGGGGGTCAGCACCGGGGAGCTGTTTTTT CASSSQGVSTGELFF
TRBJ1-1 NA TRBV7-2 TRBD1 TGTGCCAGCAGCTACACAGGGGGTAACACTGAAGCTTTCTTT CASSYTGGNTEAFF
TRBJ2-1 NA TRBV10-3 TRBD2 TGTGCCATCAGTGAGATCCTACCGGGACTAGGAGTTCCTGAGCAGTTCTTC CAISEILPGLGVPEQFF
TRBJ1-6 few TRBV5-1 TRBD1 TGCGCCAGCAGCTTGGTGGGGGACAGTATCTCCTATAATTCACCCCTCCACTTT CASSLVGDSISYNSPLHF
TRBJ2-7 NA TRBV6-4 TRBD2 TGTGCCAGCAGCCCTACTAGCGGGAGCTCCTACGAGCAGTACTTC CASSPTSGSSYEQYF
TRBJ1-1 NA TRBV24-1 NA TGTGCCACCAGTGATTTGTTGAACACTGAAGCTTTCTTT CATSDLLNTEAFF
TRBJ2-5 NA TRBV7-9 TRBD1 TGTGCCAGCAGCTCAGAGGGACAGGGGGCGCGAGAGACCCAGTACTTC CASSSEGQGARETQYF
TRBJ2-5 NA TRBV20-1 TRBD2 TGCAGTGCTAGTGGGGGGGCTAGCGGGAGTTCTTTCAGTGAGACCCAGTACTTC CSASGGASGSSFSETQYF
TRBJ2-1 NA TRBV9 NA TGTGCCAGCAGCAGAGGGTCCTACAATGAGCAGTTCTTC CASSRGSYNEQFF
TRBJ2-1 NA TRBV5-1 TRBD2 TGCGCCAGCAGCTTGGGAAGGGAGGGTGAGCAGTTCTTC CASSLGREGEQFF
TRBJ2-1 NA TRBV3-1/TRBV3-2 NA TGTGCCAGCAGCCAAGATATCCCTAGAGCCCACAATGAGCAGTTCTTC CASSQDIPRAHNEQFF
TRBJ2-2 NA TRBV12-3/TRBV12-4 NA TGTGCCAGCAGTTTAGCAGCTGGGGAGCTGTTTTTT CASSLAAGELFF
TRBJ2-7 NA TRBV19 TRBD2 TGTGCCAGTAGTATCCATCGGGGTAGCGGGAGTTACGAGCAGTACTTC CASSIHRGSGSYEQYF
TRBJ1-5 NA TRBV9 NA TGTGCCAGCAGCGCCGAATATAGCAATCAGCCCCAGCATTTT CASSAEYSNQPQHF
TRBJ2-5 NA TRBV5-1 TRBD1 TGCGCCAGCAGCTTGGGAGGGACAGACTACCAAGAGACCCAGTACTTC CASSLGGTDYQETQYF
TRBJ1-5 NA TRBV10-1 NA TGCGCCAGCGGGGAGAGCAATCAGCCCCAGCATTTT CASGESNQPQHF
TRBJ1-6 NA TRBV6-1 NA TGTGCCAGCAGTGAAGAAAAGACACGATTAGGTTCCCCCCTCCACTTT CASSEEKTRLGSPLHF
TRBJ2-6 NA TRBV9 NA TGTGCCAGCAGCGCTAGCACTGGGGCCAACGTCCTGACTTTC CASSASTGANVLTF
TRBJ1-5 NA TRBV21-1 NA NA CANVGQGNQPQHF
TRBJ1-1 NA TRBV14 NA TGTGCCAGCAGTCCTCAGTTGACTGAAGCTTTCTTT CASSPQLTEAFF
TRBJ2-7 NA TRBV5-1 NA TGCGCCAGCAGCGGCCGGCCGGGAACGGCCTACGAGCAGTACTTC CASSGRPGTAYEQYF
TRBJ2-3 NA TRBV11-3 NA TGTGCCAGCAGCTTGACGGGAGACACAGATACGCAGTATTTT CASSLTGDTDTQYF
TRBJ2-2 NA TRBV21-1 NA TGTGCCAGCAGCAACCGGGACAGCCAGACCAGGAGCACCGGGGAGCTGTTTTTT CASSNRDSQTRSTGELFF
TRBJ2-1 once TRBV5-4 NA TGTGCCAGCAGCTTAGCGGGTTTCAGCAATGAGCAGTTCTTC CASSLAGFSNEQFF
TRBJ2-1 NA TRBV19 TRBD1 TGTGCCACCGAGAGAACAGGGGTCCTGAGCTCCTACAATGAGCAGTTCTTC CATERTGVLSSYNEQFF
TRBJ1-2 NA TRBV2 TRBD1 TGTGCCAGCAGCCCATACGGGACAGATGGCTACACCTTC CASSPYGTDGYTF
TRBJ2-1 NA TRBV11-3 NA TGTGCCAGCAGCTTAAGACAGGCTTCTGGCCCCTACAATGAGCAGTTCTTC CASSLRQASGPYNEQFF
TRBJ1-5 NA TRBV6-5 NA TGTGCCAGCAGACCCGGACGGAGGAATCAGCCCCAGCATTTT CASRPGRRNQPQHF
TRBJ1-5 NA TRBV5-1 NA TGCGCCAGCAGCTTACAGGGAGGGCGGGATCAGCCCCAGCATTTT CASSLQGGRDQPQHF
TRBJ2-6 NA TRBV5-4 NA TGTGCCAGCAGCCTGGGGGACAACGTCCTGACTTTC CASSLGDNVLTF
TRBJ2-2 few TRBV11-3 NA TGTGCCAGCAGCTTAGATCAGGGGGGGACCCTAAACACCGGGGAGCTGTTTTTT CASSLDQGGTLNTGELFF
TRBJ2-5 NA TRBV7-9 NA TGTGCCAGCAGCCTTCCTCCTCAAGAGACCCAGTACTTC CASSLPPQETQYF
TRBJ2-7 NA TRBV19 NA TGTGCCAGTAGTTCGGGTTCCTACGAGCAGTACTTC CASSSGSYEQYF
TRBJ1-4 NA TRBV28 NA TGTGCCGCCAGCAGTTCATATGGGTCTCAATTT CAASSSYGSQF
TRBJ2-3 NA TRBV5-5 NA TGTGCCAGCACGAAAGCGGCAGATACGCAGTATTTT CASTKAADTQYF
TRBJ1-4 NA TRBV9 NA TGTGCCAGCAGCGTCGGGTCGGGGAGGGGCGAAAAACTGTTTTTT CASSVGSGRGEKLFF
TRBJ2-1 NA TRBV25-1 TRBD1 TGTGCCAGCAGTGAAAGTACGCAGGGCAGGGGGAATGAGCAGTTCTTC CASSESTQGRGNEQFF